These 20 T cell receptor beta chains share one sample of origin, sequenced in a study of cytomegalovirus exposure and HLA in healthy donors. The PCR ran on 60 Vbeta and 13 Jbeta primers. Clones were sequenced by immunoSEQ multiplex PCR, and TCRdb holds only the in-frame ones, with some missing. This table has 200,000 or so clones, 76% appearing once. The sequencing input was PBMCs. These receptors were taken from a man younger than 30 in good health and CMV-seronegative.

The gene calls are TRBV7-2 and TRBJ2-1; 10 bases align to TRBD1. Germline V gene lookup returns CDR1 SGHTA and CDR2 FQGNSA. The CDR3 runs to 16 residues. V trimming: 2 bases; J trimming: 7 bases; junction bases outside the gene matches: 8. CDR3 bases: TGTGCCAGCAGCTTATGGGGGACAGGGGTGGGGAATGAGCAGTTCTTC. Protein sequence: CASSLWGTGVGNEQFF.

This clone was picked up one time. The chain is built from TRBV19 and TRBJ1-4; 10 positions agree with TRBD1. Germline V lookup: CDR1 LNHDA, CDR2 SQIVND (reference sequence). Trimming took 4 bases from V and 5 from J; bases not matched to a gene: 1. CDR3 length: 14 amino acids. The DNA for the CDR3 is TGTGCCAGTAGTAAGACAGGGGGCAATGAAAAACTGTTTTTT. It yields the protein CASSKTGGNEKLFF.

V is TRBV4-1 and J is TRBJ2-4; D might be TRBD1 (5 bases). Per the germline V gene, CDR1 is MGHRA and CDR2 is YSYEKL. The CDR3 runs 16 residues. Trimming cost V 0 bases and J 0 bases, with 9 bases left between them. CDR3 sequence (DNA): TGCGCCAGCAGCCAAGAAGGAGACAGAGCCAAAAACATTCAGTACTTC. It codes for CASSQEGDRAKNIQYF.

This chain joins TRBV28 and TRBJ2-5; D unresolved. There are 13 residues in the CDR3. Trimming left V 6 bases short and J 3 bases short, with 11 bases between. The V gene's germline CDR1 is MDHEN and CDR2 SYDVKM. CDR3 in amino acids: CASSPTVKETQYF. DNA for the CDR3: TGTGCCAGCAGCCCTACGGTAAAAGAGACCCAGTACTTC.

The chain links TRBV6-1 to TRBJ2-3; D perhaps matches TRBD2 (5 bases). This CDR3 has 13 amino acids. V lost 8 bases and J 9 bases, leaving 18 bases between the germline ends. Germline CDR1 is MNHNS and CDR2 is SASEGT. In DNA, the CDR3 is TGTGCCAGCGCCGACTATTGGGGAGACACGCAGTATTTT. Protein: CASADYWGDTQYF.

V and J are TRBV28 and TRBJ1-2, with D perhaps TRBD1 (6 bases). Trimming took off 4 bases at V and 1 base at J, with 22 bases between the two ends. The CDR3 consists of 18 residues. The germline V gene has CDR1 MDHEN and CDR2 SYDVKM. CDR3 protein: CASSSAPGTTFFNYGYTF. CDR3 sequence (DNA): TGTGCCAGCAGTTCTGCCCCCGGGACAACTTTCTTTAACTATGGCTACACCTTC.

This clone was seen a few times. This chain joins TRBV5-6 and TRBJ1-2; 10 nucleotides match TRBD1. The CDR3 covers 18 residues. V gave up 3 bases and J gave up 2 bases; unmatched junction bases: 13. CDR1 and CDR2 from the germline V gene are SGHDT and YYEEEE. The CDR3 here is CASSSLRPGTGENYGYTF. CDR3 DNA sequence: TGTGCCAGCAGCTCATTACGACCCGGGACAGGGGAAAACTATGGCTACACCTTC.

The chain employs TRBV21-1 and TRBJ2-1; TRBD2 is taken as the D call from the table, unchecked against the DNA. TRBV21-1 has pseudogene status. This CDR3 has 15 residues. Here the CDR3 reads CASSPKRPCGDEQFF. The CDR3 coding sequence is TGTGCCAGCAGCCCCAAGCGGCCCTGCGGTGACGAGCAGTTCTTC.

The V call is TRBV2, the J call TRBJ2-5, with TRBD1 as a possible D gene (6 bases). The J call is in doubt because the DNA end fits TRBJ2-7 better. Germline loops: CDR1 SNHLY, CDR2 FYNNEI. This CDR3 is built from 13 residues. This CDR3 is CACLRPGAYEQYF. The CDR3 DNA reads TGTGCCTGCCTACGGCCAGGGGCCTACGAGCAGTACTTC.

In regard to this clone: Its ends do not fully match the called genes, so a read error is possible. The rearrangement uses TRBV7-9 and TRBJ2-7; D is possibly TRBD2 (5 bases). Germline-derived CDR1 and CDR2 are SEHNR and FQNEAQ (reference sequence). The CDR3 loop spans 15 amino acids. The CDR3 sequence: CSSSFGRISSYEQYF. CDR3 coding DNA: TGTTCCAGCAGCTTTGGGAGAATTAGCTCCTACGAGCAGTACTTC. Full variable domain (rest looked up from reference TRBV7-9 and TRBJ2-7): DTGVSQNPRHKITKRGQNVTFRCDPISEHNRLYWYRQTLGQGPEFLTYFQNEAQLEKSRLLSDRFSAERPKGSFSTLEIQRTEQGDSAMYLCSSSFGRISSYEQYFGPGTRLTVT.

This chain connects TRBV9 to TRBJ2-3, with 11 positions matching TRBD2. This CDR3 has 15 residues. After removal of 3 bases from V and 3 bases from J, the junction contained 3 bases not matched to a gene. The germline gives CDR1 SGDLS, CDR2 YYNGEE. DNA of the CDR3: TGTGCCAGCAGCGCACTAGCGGGAGAGACAGATACGCAGTATTTT. It translates to CASSALAGETDTQYF.

The sample holds one count of this clone. This chain connects TRBV7-9 to TRBJ2-1; tentative D call: TRBD1 (6 bases). Germline values: CDR1 SEHNR, CDR2 FQNEAQ (reference sequence). Trimming shortened V by 4 bases and J by 2 bases, and 12 bases separated the two germline ends. The CDR3 is made up of 15 amino acids. The CDR3 nucleotides read TGTGCCAGCAGCTCCCGGCAGGGGCCCTACAATGAGCAGTTCTTC. Translating gives CASSSRQGPYNEQFF.

The V call is TRBV19, the J call TRBJ1-1; 10 nucleotides agree with TRBD1. The germline CDR1 and CDR2 sequences are LNHDA and SQIVND (reference sequence). The V segment lost 5 bases and the J segment 4 bases; nucleotides outside the gene matches: 4. The CDR3 runs to 14 residues. The CDR3 protein is CASSWGQGSTEAFF. CDR3 nucleotide sequence: TGTGCCAGTAGTTGGGGACAGGGGAGCACTGAAGCTTTCTTT.

CDR3 DNA sequence: TGTGCCAGCAGTTTATCTAGGGGTTTCGAAAGGGAAAAACTGTTTTTT. As protein: CASSLSRGFEREKLFF. The chain uses TRBV27 and TRBJ1-4, with D perhaps matching TRBD1 (5 bases). Germline assignment: CDR1 MNHEY and CDR2 SMNVEV (reference sequence). V lost 0 bases and J lost 8, with 16 bases in between. The CDR3 consists of 16 residues.

The V and J genes are TRBV28 and TRBJ2-7; 7 bases fit TRBD1. V trimming: 5 bases; J trimming: 0 bases; junction bases outside the gene matches: 16. The CDR3 totals 18 residues. Germline V lookup: CDR1 MDHEN, CDR2 SYDVKM. This CDR3 is CASSPPGQTTGSSYEQYF. The CDR3 DNA is TGTGCCAGCAGTCCCCCCGGCCAGACGACAGGGAGCTCCTACGAGCAGTACTTC.

The chain has TRBV28 and TRBJ2-5; D perhaps matches TRBD2 (6 bases). The J call may be faulty, since TRBJ2-7 better matches the DNA end. The germline V gene has CDR1 MDHEN and CDR2 SYDVKM. The CDR3 is made up of 14 amino acids. The CDR3 spells CASSLPSASYEQYF. The CDR3 nucleotides are TGTGCCAGCAGTTTACCTAGCGCCTCCTACGAGCAGTACTTC.

The chain employs TRBV21-1 and TRBJ1-6. TRBV21-1 is designated a pseudogene. The CDR3 has 12 residues. CDR3 residues: CASSKQEAPLHF. CDR3 nucleotide sequence: TGTGCCAGCAGCAAACAGGAGGCACCCCTCCACTTT.

The rearrangement joins TRBV7-3 to TRBJ2-5, with 7 positions matching TRBD1. With V trimmed by 5 bases and J by 3 bases, 6 bases remained unmatched. The CDR3 has 14 amino acids. Germline loops: CDR1 SGHTA, CDR2 FQGTGA. The chain's CDR3 is CASSLTGTEETQYF. CDR3 in DNA: TGTGCCAGCAGCCTGACAGGGACCGAAGAGACCCAGTACTTC.

The genes are TRBV19 and TRBJ2-2; 13 bases fit TRBD2. There are 16 residues in the CDR3. Germline V lookup: CDR1 LNHDA, CDR2 SQIVND (reference sequence). With V trimmed by 3 bases and J by 5 bases, 3 bases remained unmatched. This CDR3 is CASSMGTSGETGELFF. The CDR3 DNA follows: TGTGCCAGTAGTATGGGGACTAGCGGGGAAACCGGGGAGCTGTTTTTT.

In this sample, this clone turned up a few times. This sequence joins TRBV14 and TRBJ1-2, with D possibly being TRBD1 (5 bases). Germline V gene data show CDR1 as SGHDN and CDR2 as FVKESK. V lost 4 bases and J lost 5, with 20 bases in between. The CDR3 is 16 residues long. The CDR3 reads CASSPGARALGYGYTF. The CDR3 coding sequence is TGTGCCAGCAGCCCTGGAGCCAGGGCCCTGGGGTATGGCTACACCTTC.